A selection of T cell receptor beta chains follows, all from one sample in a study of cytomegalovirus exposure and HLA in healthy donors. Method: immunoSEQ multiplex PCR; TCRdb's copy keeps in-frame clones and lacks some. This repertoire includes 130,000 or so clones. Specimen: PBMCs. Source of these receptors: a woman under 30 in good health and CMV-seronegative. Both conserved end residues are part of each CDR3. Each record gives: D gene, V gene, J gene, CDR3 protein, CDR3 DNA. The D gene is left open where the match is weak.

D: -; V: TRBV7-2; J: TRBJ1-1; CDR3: CASSLVPGNTEAFF; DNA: TGTGCCAGCAGCTTAGTCCCGGGTAACACTGAAGCTTTCTTT
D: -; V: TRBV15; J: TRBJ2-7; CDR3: CATSRDRGSYEQYF; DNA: TGTGCCACCAGCAGAGATAGAGGGTCCTACGAGCAGTACTTC
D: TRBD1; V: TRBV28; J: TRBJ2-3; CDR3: CASLRTGGDTQYF; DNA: TGTGCCAGCTTAAGGACAGGGGGAGATACGCAGTATTTT
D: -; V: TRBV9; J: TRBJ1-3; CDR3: CASSAESNSGNTIYF; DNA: TGTGCCAGCAGCGCCGAGTCCAACTCTGGAAACACCATATATTTT
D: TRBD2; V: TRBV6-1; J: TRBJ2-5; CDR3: CASSERLADQETQYF; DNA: TGTGCCAGCAGTGAAAGACTAGCGGACCAAGAGACTCAGTACTTC
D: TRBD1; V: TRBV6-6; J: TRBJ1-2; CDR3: CASSFDRGRGYTF; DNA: TGTGCCAGCAGTTTCGACAGGGGCCGGGGCTACACCTTC
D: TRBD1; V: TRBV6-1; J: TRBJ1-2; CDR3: CASSEGRQGRDSGYTF; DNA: TGTGCCAGCAGTGAAGGAAGACAGGGGCGCGATTCCGGCTACACCTTC
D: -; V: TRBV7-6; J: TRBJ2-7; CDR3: CASSLDSGSPYEQYF; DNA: TGTGCCAGCAGCTTAGATTCCGGGAGCCCCTACGAGCAGTACTTC
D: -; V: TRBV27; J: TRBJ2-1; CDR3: CASSLTGTAYNEQFF; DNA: TGTGCCAGCAGTTTAACAGGTACGGCCTACAATGAGCAGTTCTTC
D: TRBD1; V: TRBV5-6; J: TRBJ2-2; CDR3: CASSTTGTGNTGELFF; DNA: TGTGCCAGCAGCACTACCGGGACAGGAAACACCGGGGAGCTGTTTTTT
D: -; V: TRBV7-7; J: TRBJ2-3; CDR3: CACVPERADTQYF; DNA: TGTGCGTGCGTACCAGAGAGGGCAGATACGCAGTATTTT
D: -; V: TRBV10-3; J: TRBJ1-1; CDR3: CAIRGRGQGTEAFF; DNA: TGTGCCATCAGGGGACGTGGTCAGGGGACTGAAGCTTTCTTT
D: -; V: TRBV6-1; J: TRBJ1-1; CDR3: CASRPTGIVTEAFF; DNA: TGTGCCAGCAGGCCAACAGGAATCGTAACTGAAGCTTTCTTT
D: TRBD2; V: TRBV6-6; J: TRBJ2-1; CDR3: CASSYTGLAGDEQFF; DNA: TGTGCCAGCAGTTACACCGGACTAGCGGGGGATGAGCAGTTCTTC
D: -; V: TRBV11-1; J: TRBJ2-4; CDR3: CASSLRLGGNIQYF; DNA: TGTGCCAGCAGCTTGAGGTTGGGGGGAAACATTCAGTACTTC
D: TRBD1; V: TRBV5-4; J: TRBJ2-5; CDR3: CASSPRNRGQETQYF; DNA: TGTGCCAGCAGCCCCCGGAACAGGGGGCAAGAGACCCAGTACTTC
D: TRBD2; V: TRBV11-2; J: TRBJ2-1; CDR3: CASSPSGTSKEQFF; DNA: TGTGCCAGCAGCCCCTCCGGGACTAGCAAGGAGCAGTTCTTC
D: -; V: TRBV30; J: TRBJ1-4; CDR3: CAWSPRRTNEKLFF; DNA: TGTGCCTGGAGTCCCCGTAGAACTAATGAAAAACTGTTTTTT
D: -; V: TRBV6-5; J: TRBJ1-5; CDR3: CASTFQGPQPQHF; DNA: TGTGCCAGCACCTTTCAGGGGCCCCAGCCCCAGCATTTT
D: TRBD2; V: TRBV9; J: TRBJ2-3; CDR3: CASSVTSGLTDTQYF; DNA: TGTGCCAGCAGCGTTACTAGCGGGCTCACAGATACGCAGTATTTT
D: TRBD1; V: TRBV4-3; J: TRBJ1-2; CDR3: CASSPRDRGGDGYTF; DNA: TGCGCCAGCAGCCCTCGGGACAGGGGAGGTGATGGCTACACCTTC
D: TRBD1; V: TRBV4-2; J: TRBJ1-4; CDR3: CASSQGTGNEKLFF; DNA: TGTGCCAGCAGCCAAGGGACAGGGAATGAAAAACTGTTTTTT
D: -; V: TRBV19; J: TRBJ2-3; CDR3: CASSIAAGTDTQYF; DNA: TGTGCCAGTAGTATCGCGGCGGGCACAGATACGCAGTATTTT
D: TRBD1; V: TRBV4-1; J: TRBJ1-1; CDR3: CASSQDPTGEDTEAFF; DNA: TGCGCCAGCAGCCAAGATCCGACAGGGGAGGACACTGAAGCTTTCTTT
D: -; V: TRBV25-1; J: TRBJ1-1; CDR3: CASSSHGEAFF; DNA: TGTGCCAGCAGTTCCCACGGTGAAGCTTTCTTT
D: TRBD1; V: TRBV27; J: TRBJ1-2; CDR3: CASSLVFTGGKDGYTF; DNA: TGTGCCAGCAGTTTAGTATTCACAGGGGGCAAGGATGGCTACACCTTC
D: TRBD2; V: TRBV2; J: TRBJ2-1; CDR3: CASSLLAGGGYNEQFF; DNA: TGTGCCAGCAGCTTACTAGCGGGAGGGGGGTACAATGAGCAGTTCTTC
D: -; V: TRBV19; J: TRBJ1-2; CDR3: CASSIRRGANYGYTF; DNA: TGTGCCAGTAGTATACGCCGGGGAGCTAACTATGGCTACACCTTC
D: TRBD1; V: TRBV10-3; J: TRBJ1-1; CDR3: CAISRIIQGANTEAFF; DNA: TGTGCCATCAGTCGAATTATACAGGGGGCGAACACTGAAGCTTTCTTT
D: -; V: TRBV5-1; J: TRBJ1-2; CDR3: CASSPTEIYGYTF; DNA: TGCGCCAGCAGCCCGACAGAGATCTATGGCTACACCTTC
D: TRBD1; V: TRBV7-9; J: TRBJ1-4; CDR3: CASSPNRQGPDEKLFF; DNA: TGTGCCAGCAGTCCGAACCGACAGGGGCCGGATGAAAAACTGTTTTTT
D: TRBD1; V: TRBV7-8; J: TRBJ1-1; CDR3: CASSLLTGYTTEAFF; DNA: TGTGCCAGCAGCTTGTTGACAGGGTACACCACTGAAGCTTTCTTT
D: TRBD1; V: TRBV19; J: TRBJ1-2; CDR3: CASSMTLRQGWYGYTF; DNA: TGTGCCAGTAGTATGACCCTCCGACAGGGTTGGTATGGCTACACCTTC
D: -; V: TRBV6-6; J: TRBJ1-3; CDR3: CASSSYSDSGNTIYF; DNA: TGTGCCAGCAGTTCCTACTCTGACTCTGGAAACACCATATATTTT
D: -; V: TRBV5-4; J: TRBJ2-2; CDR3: CASSGRDSGPGELFF; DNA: TGTGCCAGCAGCGGTCGGGACTCAGGACCCGGGGAGCTGTTTTTT
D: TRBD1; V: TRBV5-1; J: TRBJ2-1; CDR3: CASSKGQGNEQFF; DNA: TGCGCCAGCAGCAAGGGACAGGGGAATGAGCAGTTCTTC
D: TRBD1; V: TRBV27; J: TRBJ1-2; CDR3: CASGRGQGSYGYTF; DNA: TGTGCCAGCGGAAGGGGACAGGGTAGCTATGGCTACACCTTC
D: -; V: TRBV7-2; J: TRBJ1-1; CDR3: CANTSSRYSVNTEAFF; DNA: TGTGCCAACACCTCCTCAAGGTACAGTGTGAACACTGAAGCTTTCTTT
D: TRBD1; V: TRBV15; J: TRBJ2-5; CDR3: CATSRAGQGAGETQYF; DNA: TGTGCCACCAGCAGGGCGGGACAGGGGGCAGGAGAGACCCAGTACTTC
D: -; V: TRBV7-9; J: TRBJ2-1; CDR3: CASSPVAAGYNEQFF; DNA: TGTGCCAGCAGCCCGGTGGCAGCAGGCTACAATGAGCAGTTCTTC
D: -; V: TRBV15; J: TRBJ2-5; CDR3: CATSSYQVDQETQYF; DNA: TGTGCCACCAGCAGCTATCAGGTAGACCAAGAGACCCAGTACTTC
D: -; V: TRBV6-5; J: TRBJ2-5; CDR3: CASSTGLGGAQYF; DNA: TGTGCCAGCAGTACCGGACTGGGAGGCGCCCAGTACTTC
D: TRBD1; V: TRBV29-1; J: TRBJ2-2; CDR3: CSVGQGAFAGELFF; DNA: TGCAGCGTTGGACAGGGGGCTTTTGCCGGGGAGCTGTTTTTT
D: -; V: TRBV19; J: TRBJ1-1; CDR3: CASSPQVNTEAFF; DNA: TGTGCCAGTAGTCCACAGGTGAACACTGAAGCTTTCTTT
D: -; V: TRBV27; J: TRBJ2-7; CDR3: CASSSWTVEGEQYF; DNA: TGTGCCAGCAGTTCATGGACAGTCGAGGGCGAGCAGTACTTC
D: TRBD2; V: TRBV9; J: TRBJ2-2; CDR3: CASSPTSGRPTGELFF; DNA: TGTGCCAGCAGCCCAACTAGCGGGAGGCCCACCGGGGAGCTGTTTTTT
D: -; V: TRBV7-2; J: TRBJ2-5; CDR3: CASSLSGSPRSQETQYF; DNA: TGTGCCAGCAGCTTATCCGGTTCCCCGCGAAGCCAAGAGACCCAGTACTTC
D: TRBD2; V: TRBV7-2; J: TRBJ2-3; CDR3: CASSPRAGGPDTQYF; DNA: TGCGCCAGCAGCCCAAGAGCGGGAGGGCCGGATACGCAGTATTTT
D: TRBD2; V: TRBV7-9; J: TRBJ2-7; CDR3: CASSAGDEQYF; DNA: TGTGCCAGCAGCGCGGGAGACGAGCAGTACTTC
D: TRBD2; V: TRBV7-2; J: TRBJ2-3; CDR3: CASTGTTSTDTQYF; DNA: TGTGCCAGCACGGGGACTACGAGCACAGATACGCAGTATTTT
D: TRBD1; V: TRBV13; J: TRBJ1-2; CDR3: CASSLAGTALNYGYTF; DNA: TGTGCCAGCAGCTTAGCCGGGACAGCCCTTAACTATGGCTACACCTTC
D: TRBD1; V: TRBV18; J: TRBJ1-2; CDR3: CASSPATGPNYGYTF; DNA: TGTGCCAGCTCACCTGCGACAGGGCCTAACTATGGCTACACCTTC
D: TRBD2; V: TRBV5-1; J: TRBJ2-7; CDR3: CASSPGLAGVAYEQYF; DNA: TGCGCCAGCAGTCCAGGACTAGCGGGAGTGGCCTACGAGCAGTACTTT